The sequence of this TCR beta chain was determined in a study of CD8 T cells in ankylosing spondylitis (dated by TCRdb to 2015 to 2018). Notes on the research overall: The study set out to find disease-linked TCR variants by profiling T cell receptor beta repertoires in ankylosing spondylitis patients and healthy donors. The full study cohort was made up of about 24 ankylosing spondylitis patients and 108 healthy donors. Peripheral blood was sampled, and synovial fluid was additionally collected from ankylosing spondylitis patients. Here is what the overall study found, with its caveats: According to the report, matched synovial fluid samples from ankylosing spondylitis patients were significantly enriched for the disease-linked clones. A CD8+ phenotype was shown by the disease-linked clones, which were found at relatively low frequencies in peripheral blood. Some of the motif variants had been reported before in the synovial fluid and blood of reactive arthritis patients, a finding that suggests common disease-initiation mechanisms. Blood from ankylosing spondylitis patients appeared to be characterized by a TCR beta motif composed of eight highly homologous amino acid variants.

For each ankylosing spondylitis patient, the synovial fluid sample was matched to a blood sample from that same patient. Concerning this clonotype itself: Its specific antigen is unknown. Qualities for individual bases were not recorded, and no much larger clone is one base off.

V gives up 2 bases and J gives up 4 bases, and the segment between their germline ends measures 14 bases. Spanning cysteine to phenylalanine, the CDR3 consists of 15 amino acids. The retained sequence is limited to the CDR3, 45 bases, with the frame set at the first base. The germline V gene (reference sequence) supplies CDR1 LNHNV and CDR2 YYDKDF. The sequencer listed for this sample is Illumina HiSeq 2500. Quantitative 5'-RACE with molecular barcodes was the method used to prepare the TCR beta libraries. From the authors' description of their analysis: To identify disease-linked TCR variants, a new computational method was used, one built on a probabilistic model of VDJ rearrangement. The public reads were reanalyzed by TCRdb: fastp trimming at Q25, MiXCR alignment, in-frame beta chains only. Rows are unified per CDR3 protein, each entry keeping the most common DNA and genes. The authors' filters were not applied to this entry. In all, the sample holds some 37,000 distinct CDR3 sequences, and 11% of those were seen once. Around 20% of the sample rests with the top ten.

Recombination linked TRBV15 to TRBJ2-5, with TRBD2 perhaps the D gene, on 6 matching bases. This TCR came from a male donor with ankylosing spondylitis. The material sequenced was synovial fluid, either unsorted or a sorted T cell fraction (not recorded which). This receptor has the CDR3 CATSRRLLGGETQYF. The bases are TGTGCCACCAGCAGACGCCTCCTCGGGGGAGAGACCCAGTACTTC.